This TCR beta chain was recorded in a study of CXCR3-negative and CXCR3-positive naive CD8 T cells. By frequency, this clonotype is medium-sized. What it recognizes is unknown. From germline, CDR1 is SGHTA and CDR2 FQGNSA. The CDR3 is 15 amino acids. Naive cells were sorted as CD45RO-, CCR7+, CD27+ and CD95-. The libraries of TRB cDNA were constructed through 5' RACE using UMI labels. TCRdb reworked the 5' RACE reads into one entry per CDR3 protein, no DNA. The sample yields about 5,500 distinct CDR3 sequences, of which the top ten take up about 2%. Study-level findings and limits: Naive cells that were CXCR3-positive had more hydrophobic TRB CDR3s (compared with CXCR3-negative naive cells). In cryopreserved cells, CXCR3 expression partially decreased, and fresh PBMCs were used in most assays.

The sequencing input was naive CXCR3+ CD8+ T cells from blood. Subset of the sample: CD45RO-CCR7+CD27+CD95- naive CD8+ T cells expressing CXCR3 (TNR3+). This TCR derives from a human donor in good health. Some clones in this sample may be carry-over from other donors' samples. V is TRBV7-2 and J is TRBJ1-5. The CDR3 region is CASSLVAVENQPQHF.